This T cell receptor (beta chain) was recorded in a study of blood T cell repertoires in COVID-19. The CDR3 has 14 amino acids. Unmatched junction bases numbered 2, after V lost 2 bases and J lost 2 bases. Germline CDR1 and CDR2: SNHLY and FYNNEI. The table came from immunoSEQ multiplex PCR; TCRdb's copy has only in-frame clones and leaves some out. The sample contains 350,000 to 450,000 clones, about 89% of which appear only once. The sample consisted of peripheral blood. The sequence was collected from a man aged 40-50 years with acute or convalescent COVID-19. The genes are TRBV2 and TRBJ2-7; 8 nucleotides line up with TRBD2. Here the CDR3 reads CASSELAGPYEQYF. DNA for the CDR3: TGTGCCAGCAGTGAACTAGCGGGCCCCTACGAGCAGTACTTC.